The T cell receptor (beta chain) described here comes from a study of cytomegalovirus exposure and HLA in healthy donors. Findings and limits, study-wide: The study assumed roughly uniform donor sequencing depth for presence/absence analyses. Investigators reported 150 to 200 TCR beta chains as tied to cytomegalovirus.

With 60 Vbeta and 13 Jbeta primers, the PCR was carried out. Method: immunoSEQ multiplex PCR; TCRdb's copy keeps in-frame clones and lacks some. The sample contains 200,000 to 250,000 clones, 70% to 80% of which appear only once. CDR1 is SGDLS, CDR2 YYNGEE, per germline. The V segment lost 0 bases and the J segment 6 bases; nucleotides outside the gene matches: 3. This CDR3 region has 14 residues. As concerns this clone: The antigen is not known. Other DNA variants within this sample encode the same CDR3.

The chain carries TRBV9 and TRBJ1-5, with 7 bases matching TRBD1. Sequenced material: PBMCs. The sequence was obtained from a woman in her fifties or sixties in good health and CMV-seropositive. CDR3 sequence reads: CASSVGQGGQPQHF. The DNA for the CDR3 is TGTGCCAGCAGCGTAGGACAGGGAGGTCAGCCCCAGCATTTT.